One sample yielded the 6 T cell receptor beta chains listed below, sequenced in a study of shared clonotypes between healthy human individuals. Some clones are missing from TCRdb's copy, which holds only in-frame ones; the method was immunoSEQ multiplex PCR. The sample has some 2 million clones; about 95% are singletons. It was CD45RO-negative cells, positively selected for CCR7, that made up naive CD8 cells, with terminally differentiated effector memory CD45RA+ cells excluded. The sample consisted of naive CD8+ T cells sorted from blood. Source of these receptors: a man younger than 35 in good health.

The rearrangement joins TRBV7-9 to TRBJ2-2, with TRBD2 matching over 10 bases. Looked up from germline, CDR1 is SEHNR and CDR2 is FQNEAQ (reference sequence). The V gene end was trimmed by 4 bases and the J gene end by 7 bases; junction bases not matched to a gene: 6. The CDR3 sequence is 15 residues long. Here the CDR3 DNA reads TGTGCCAGCAGCTCAGCGGGAGGGCCTCTCGGGGAGCTGTTTTTT. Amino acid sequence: CASSSAGGPLGELFF. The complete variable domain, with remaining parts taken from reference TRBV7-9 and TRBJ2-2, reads DTGVSQNPRHKITKRGQNVTFRCDPISEHNRLYWYRQTLGQGPEFLTYFQNEAQLEKSRLLSDRFSAERPKGSFSTLEIQRTEQGDSAMYLCASSSAGGPLGELFFGEGSRLTVL.

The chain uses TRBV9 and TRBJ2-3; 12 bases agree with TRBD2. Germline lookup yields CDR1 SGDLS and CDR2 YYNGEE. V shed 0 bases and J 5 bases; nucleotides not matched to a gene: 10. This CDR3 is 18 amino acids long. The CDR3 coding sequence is TGTGCCAGCAGCGTAGGCGCTAGCGGGAGGGCCGATGGAGATACGCAGTATTTT. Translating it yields CASSVGASGRADGDTQYF.

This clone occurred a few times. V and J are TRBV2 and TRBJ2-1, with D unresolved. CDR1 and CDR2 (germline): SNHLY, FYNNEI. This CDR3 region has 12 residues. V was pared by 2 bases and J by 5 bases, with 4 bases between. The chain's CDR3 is CASSETHNEQFF. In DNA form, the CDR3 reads TGTGCCAGCAGTGAAACGCACAATGAGCAGTTCTTC.

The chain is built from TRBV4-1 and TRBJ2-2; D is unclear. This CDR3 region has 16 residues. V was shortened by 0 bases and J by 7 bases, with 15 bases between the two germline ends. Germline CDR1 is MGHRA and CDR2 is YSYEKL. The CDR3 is CASSQDSERLLGELFF. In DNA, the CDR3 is TGCGCCAGCAGCCAAGATTCGGAGCGTCTACTCGGGGAGCTGTTTTTT.

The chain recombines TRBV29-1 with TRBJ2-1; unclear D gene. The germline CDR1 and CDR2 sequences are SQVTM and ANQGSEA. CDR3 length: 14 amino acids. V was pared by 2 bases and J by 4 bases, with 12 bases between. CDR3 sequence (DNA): TGCAGCGTTGAATTGGCGCCCAATTACAATGAGCAGTTCTTC. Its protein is CSVELAPNYNEQFF.

The CDR3 DNA reads TGCGCCAGCAGCCCGGGACAACCCACAGATACGCAGTATTTT. It encodes CASSPGQPTDTQYF. This chain joins TRBV4-1 and TRBJ2-3, with a possible D match to TRBD1 (6 bases). CDR1 is MGHRA and CDR2 is YSYEKL in the germline V gene. V was pared by 4 bases and J by 2 bases, with 10 bases between. This CDR3 has 14 residues.